Below, one TCR beta chain is given with its context. Authors' data handling: Counts of nucleated cells, estimated from reference gene primer amplification, were obtained. Profiling relied on immunoSEQ multiplex PCR, and the TCRdb table lists in-frame clones only, not all of them. D and trimming come from the DNA, and the V and J calls and clone size come from that table. This sample has about 220,000 clones, with 65% to 90% found just once. The source of the sample is a study of blood T cell repertoires in COVID-19. Study summary: Nucleic acid was either cDNA or gDNA, and it came from T cells, B-cell-depleted T cells, or PBMCs.

The CDR3 covers 14 residues. Germline CDR1 reads SGHDT; CDR2 reads YYEEEE. With 0 bases removed from V and 3 bases from J, the gap between germline ends came to 7 bases. Seattle cases were enrolled at active infection and followed longitudinally. The clonotype comes from a woman in her 70s with COVID-19, enrolled during active disease. Sequencing was done on a sample of peripheral blood. The rearrangement uses TRBV5-6 and TRBJ1-3; D is perhaps TRBD1 (5 bases). As DNA, the CDR3 is TGTGCCAGCAGCTTGGTGGACATTGGAAACACCATATATTTT. This sequence encodes CASSLVDIGNTIYF.